The TCR beta chain described here comes from a study of control samples from healthy donors and cancer patients. The germline CDR1 and CDR2 sequences are ENHRY and SYGVKD. The CDR3 extends over 14 amino acids. The trim removed 8 bases at V and 2 bases at J, leaving 8 bases unmatched. Produced via immunoSEQ multiplex PCR; TCRdb's table is partial and in-frame only. The sample includes 400,000 to 450,000 clones, more than 80% seen only once; the top ten take 5.5% to 8%. The source of this sequence is a man aged 35 to 55 with head and neck cancer. This sequence joins TRBV10-3 and TRBJ1-1, with TRBD1 matching over 7 bases. The material sequenced was PBMCs. The CDR3 DNA sequence: TGTGCCATCGGGGGCGGGACAGTTAACACTGAAGCTTTCTTT. Encoded protein: CAIGGGTVNTEAFF.